Presented here are 9 T cell receptor beta chains from one specimen sequenced in a study of cytomegalovirus exposure and HLA in healthy donors. Libraries were prepared by immunoSEQ multiplex PCR; TCRdb keeps only in-frame clonotypes and omits some of them. Of over 150,000 clones listed, around nine tenths are singletons. The sequencing input was PBMCs. The source of these receptors is a woman aged 18-29 years in good health and CMV-seronegative.

This clone came up once. The V gene is TRBV2, the J gene TRBJ2-3; TRBD2 agrees at 9 bases. This CDR3 is 12 amino acids long. Germline trimming cut 8 bases from V and 6 bases from J; bases unmatched to any gene: 3. Germline V gene lookup returns CDR1 SNHLY and CDR2 FYNNEI. The CDR3: CASLLAGDTQYF. In DNA, the CDR3 is TGTGCCAGCCTTCTAGCGGGGGATACGCAGTATTTT.

The rearrangement links TRBV25-1 to TRBJ2-4; D gene uncertain. Between the trimmed V and J ends, which lost 3 bases and 1 base, there was a span of 13 bases. The V gene's germline CDR1 is MGHDK and CDR2 SYGVNS. CDR3 length: 16 amino acids. This chain's CDR3 is CASSDWVSRAKNIQYF. CDR3 bases: TGTGCCAGCAGTGATTGGGTCAGCAGGGCCAAAAACATTCAGTACTTC.

The chain couples TRBV29-1 to TRBJ2-3, with D possibly TRBD2 on 6 matching bases. The V gene lost 7 bases and the J gene lost 3 bases, with 11 bases spanning the gap. CDR1 SQVTM and CDR2 ANQGSEA come from the germline V gene. CDR3 size: 12 residues. The CDR3 protein is CSGGVGTDTQYF. CDR3 nucleotides: TGCAGCGGGGGGGTCGGTACAGATACGCAGTATTTT.

This rearrangement joins TRBV7-9 to TRBJ1-5, with 7 bases aligning to TRBD1. CDR1 is SEHNR, CDR2 FQNEAQ, per germline (reference sequence). CDR3 size: 15 residues. V gave up 4 bases and J gave up 4 bases; unmatched junction bases: 7. CDR3 DNA: TGTGCCAGCAGCTGGGGGGACAGCCAGAATCAGCCCCAGCATTTT. Amino acid sequence: CASSWGDSQNQPQHF. The entire variable domain, with the rest obtained from reference TRBV7-9 and TRBJ1-5, is as follows: DTGVSQNPRHKITKRGQNVTFRCDPISEHNRLYWYRQTLGQGPEFLTYFQNEAQLEKSRLLSDRFSAERPKGSFSTLEIQRTEQGDSAMYLCASSWGDSQNQPQHFGDGTRLSIL.

V usage is TRBV6-5 and J usage is TRBJ1-4; D unresolved. V shed 7 bases and J shed 8 bases, with 14 bases lying between them. The CDR3 sequence is 13 residues long. Germline CDR1 is MNHEY and CDR2 is SVGAGI. CDR3 nucleotides: TGTGCCAGCACCTTTGGGCAGAAGGAAAAACTGTTTTTT. Its protein product is CASTFGQKEKLFF.

This clone was seen a handful of times. V gene TRBV7-9 combines with J gene TRBJ2-7, with D perhaps TRBD1 (5 bases). CDR1 SEHNR and CDR2 FQNEAQ come from the germline V gene (reference sequence). V was pared by 5 bases and J by 5 bases, with 19 bases between. This CDR3 has 15 residues. CDR3 nucleotide sequence: TGTGCCAGCAGCCCAGACAGCTTTTCCCCCAACGAGCAGTACTTC. As protein: CASSPDSFSPNEQYF.

CDR3 in DNA: TGTGCCAGCAGTTACTCTGGCGGGAGACCCCAAGAGACCCAGTACTTC. This encodes CASSYSGGRPQETQYF. The chain has TRBV6-5 and TRBJ2-5, with 7 bases aligning to TRBD2. The CDR3 is made up of 16 amino acids. Germline-derived CDR1 and CDR2 are MNHEY and SVGAGI. Losses at the gene ends were 0 bases for V and 1 base for J; bases not matched to a gene: 5.

The chain recombines TRBV6-6 with TRBJ2-3, with TRBD2 matching 9 bases. Germline V gene sequence: CDR1 MNHNY, CDR2 SVGAGI (reference sequence). Germline trimming cut 5 bases from V and 1 base from J; bases unmatched to any gene: 4. CDR3 length equals 15 residues. The CDR3: CASSPRTSGTDTQYF. The DNA for the CDR3 is TGTGCCAGCAGTCCCCGGACTAGCGGCACAGATACGCAGTATTTT.

This rearrangement joins TRBV6-7 to TRBJ1-1, with unresolved D. TRBV6-7 is sorted into the ORF group, with uncertain function. The CDR3 contains 15 residues. Trimming stripped 3 bases from V and 5 bases from J, with 16 bases between. DNA of the CDR3: TGTGCCAGCAGTTATGGTAATAGAGGGTGGACTGAAGCTTTCTTT. Its protein is CASSYGNRGWTEAFF.